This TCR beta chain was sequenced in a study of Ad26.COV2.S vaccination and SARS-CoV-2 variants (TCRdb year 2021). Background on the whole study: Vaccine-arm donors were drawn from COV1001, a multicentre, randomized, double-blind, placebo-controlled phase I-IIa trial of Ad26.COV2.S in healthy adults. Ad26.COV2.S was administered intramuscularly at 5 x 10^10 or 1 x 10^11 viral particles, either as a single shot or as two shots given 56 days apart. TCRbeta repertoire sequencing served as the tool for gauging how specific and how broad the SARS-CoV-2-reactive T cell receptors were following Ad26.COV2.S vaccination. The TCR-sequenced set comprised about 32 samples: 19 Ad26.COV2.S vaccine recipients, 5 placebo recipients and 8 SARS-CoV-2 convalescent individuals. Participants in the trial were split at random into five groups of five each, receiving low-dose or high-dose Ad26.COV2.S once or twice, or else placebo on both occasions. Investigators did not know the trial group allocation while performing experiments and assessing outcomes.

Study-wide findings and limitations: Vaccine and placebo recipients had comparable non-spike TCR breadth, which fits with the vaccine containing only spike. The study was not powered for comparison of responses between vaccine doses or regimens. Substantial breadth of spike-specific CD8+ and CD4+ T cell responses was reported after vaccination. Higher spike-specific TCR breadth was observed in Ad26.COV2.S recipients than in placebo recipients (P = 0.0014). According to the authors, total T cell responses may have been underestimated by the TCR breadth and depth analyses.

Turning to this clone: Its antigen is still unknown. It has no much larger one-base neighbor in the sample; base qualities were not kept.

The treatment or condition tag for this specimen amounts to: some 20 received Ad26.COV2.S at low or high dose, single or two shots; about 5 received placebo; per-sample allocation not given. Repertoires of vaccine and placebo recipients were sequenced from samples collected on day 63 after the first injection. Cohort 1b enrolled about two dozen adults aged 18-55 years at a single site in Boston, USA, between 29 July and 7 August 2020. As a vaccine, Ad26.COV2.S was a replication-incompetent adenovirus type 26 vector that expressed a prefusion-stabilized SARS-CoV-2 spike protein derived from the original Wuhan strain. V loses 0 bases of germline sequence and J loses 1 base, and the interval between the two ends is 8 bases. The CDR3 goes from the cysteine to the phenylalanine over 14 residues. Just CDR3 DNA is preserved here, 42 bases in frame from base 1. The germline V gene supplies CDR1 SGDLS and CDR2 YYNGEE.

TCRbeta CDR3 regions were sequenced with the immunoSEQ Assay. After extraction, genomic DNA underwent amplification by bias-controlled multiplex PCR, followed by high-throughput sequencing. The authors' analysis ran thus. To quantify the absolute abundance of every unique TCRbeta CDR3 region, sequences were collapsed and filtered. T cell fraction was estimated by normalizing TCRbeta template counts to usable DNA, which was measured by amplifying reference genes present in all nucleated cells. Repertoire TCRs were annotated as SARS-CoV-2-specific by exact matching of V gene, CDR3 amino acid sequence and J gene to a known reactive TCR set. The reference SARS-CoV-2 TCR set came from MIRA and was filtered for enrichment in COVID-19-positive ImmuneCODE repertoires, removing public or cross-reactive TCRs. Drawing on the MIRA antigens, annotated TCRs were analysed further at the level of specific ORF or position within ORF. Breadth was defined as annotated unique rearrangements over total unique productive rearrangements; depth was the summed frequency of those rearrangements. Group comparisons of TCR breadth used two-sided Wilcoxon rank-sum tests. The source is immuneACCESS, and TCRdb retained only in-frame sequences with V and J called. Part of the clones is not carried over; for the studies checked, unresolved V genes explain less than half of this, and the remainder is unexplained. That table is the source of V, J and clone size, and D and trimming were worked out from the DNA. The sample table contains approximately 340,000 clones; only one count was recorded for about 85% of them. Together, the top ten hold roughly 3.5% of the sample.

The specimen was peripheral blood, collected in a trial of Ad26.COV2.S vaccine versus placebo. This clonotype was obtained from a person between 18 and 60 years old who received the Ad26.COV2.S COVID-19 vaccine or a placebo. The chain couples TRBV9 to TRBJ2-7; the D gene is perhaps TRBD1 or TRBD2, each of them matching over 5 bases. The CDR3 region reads CASSVVGGSYEQYF. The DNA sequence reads TGTGCCAGCAGCGTAGTTGGGGGATCCTACGAGCAGTACTTC. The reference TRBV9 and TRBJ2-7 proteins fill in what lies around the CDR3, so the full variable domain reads DSGVTQTPKHLITATGQRVTLRCSPRSGDLSVYWYQQSLDQGLQFLIQYYNGEERAKGNILERFSAQQFPDLHSELNLSSLELGDSALYFCASSVVGGSYEQYFGPGTRLTVT.